This T cell receptor (beta chain) was identified in a study of blood T cell repertoires in COVID-19. Looking at the study overall: Whether acute or convalescent, the COVID-19 samples came from the United States, Italy and Spain. The cDNA or gDNA used as material had been derived from T cells, B-cell-depleted T cells, or PBMCs.

Original analysis: Scientists estimated how many nucleated cells there were by amplifying reference gene primers. Here immunoSEQ multiplex PCR was the method, and the copy in TCRdb shows in-frame clones only, minus some. The V and J calls and clone size are taken from that table; D and trimming were inferred from the DNA. Found here are roughly 52,000 clones, around nine tenths of them singletons; the top ten hold roughly 8.4%. The CDR3 has 16 residues. The junction had 3 bases not matched to a gene; V was cut back by 1 base and J by 3 bases. Germline V gives CDR1 LNHNV, CDR2 YYDKDF (reference sequence).

J is TRBJ2-1 and V is TRBV15; 10 bases agree with TRBD1. The sample taken for sequencing was peripheral blood. This receptor was identified in a man between 60 and 70 years old with active COVID-19. CDR3 coding DNA: TGTGCCACCAGCAGAGGGGACAGGGGCTTCTACAATGAGCAGTTCTTC. It encodes CATSRGDRGFYNEQFF.